Each of the 15 T cell receptor beta chains below was sequenced from the same sample in a study of cytomegalovirus exposure and HLA in healthy donors. In the PCR, 60 Vbeta and 13 Jbeta primers were used. Produced via immunoSEQ multiplex PCR; TCRdb's table is partial and in-frame only. Here the sample spans about 160,000 clones, 60% to 80% being singletons. The sequenced sample was PBMCs. These receptors were obtained from a man between 18 and 35 years old in good health and CMV-seropositive.

This sequence joins TRBV5-4 and TRBJ2-7, with TRBD1 identical over 9 bases. CDR3 length: 14 amino acids. V trimming: 2 bases; J trimming: 5 bases; junction bases outside the gene matches: 5. Germline CDR1 SGHNT, CDR2 YYREEE (reference sequence). The CDR3 DNA reads TGTGCCAGCAGCTTTCTGGGACAGGGAGACGAGCAGTACTTC. Translation: CASSFLGQGDEQYF.

This chain connects TRBV6-5 to TRBJ1-2; 9 nucleotides agree with TRBD1. CDR1 is MNHEY and CDR2 is SVGAGI in the germline V gene. The CDR3 is 15 residues long. V lost 2 bases to trimming and J lost 3 bases; unmatched junction nucleotides: 4. The CDR3, as DNA: TGTGCCAGCAGTTACCTGACAGGGGGTGACTATGGCTACACCTTC. This codes for CASSYLTGGDYGYTF.

The V and J genes are TRBV7-9 and TRBJ1-1; D is uncertain. V shed 7 bases and J shed 2 bases, with 17 bases lying between them. The germline V gene has CDR1 SEHNR and CDR2 FQNEAQ (reference sequence). The length of the CDR3 is 15 residues. The CDR3 bases are TGTGCCAGCACGCCTTTCGCGGGCCAAAACACTGAAGCTTTCTTT. This translates into CASTPFAGQNTEAFF.

The V gene is TRBV5-1, the J gene TRBJ1-2; 7 nucleotides match TRBD1. Germline V gene data show CDR1 as SGHRS and CDR2 as YFSETQ. V was pared by 0 bases and J by 7 bases, with 18 bases of the junction left unmatched. The CDR3 consists of 18 residues. CDR3 protein: CASSLVAGQVREQGGYTF. CDR3 in DNA: TGCGCCAGCAGCTTGGTAGCCGGACAGGTACGCGAACAGGGTGGCTACACCTTC.

The chain joins TRBV10-3 to TRBJ1-2, with no clear D. CDR3 length: 15 amino acids. The germline CDR1 and CDR2 sequences are ENHRY and SYGVKD. V lost 2 bases, J lost 0 bases, and 10 bases lay in between. The CDR3 protein is CAISEEKSTNYGYTF. The CDR3 bases are TGTGCCATCAGTGAGGAGAAATCCACTAACTATGGCTACACCTTC.

The chain employs TRBV6-6 and TRBJ2-1; 7 nucleotides line up with TRBD2. This CDR3 comprises 16 residues. V gave up 6 bases and J gave up 3 bases; unmatched junction bases: 11. Germline CDR1 MNHNY, CDR2 SVGAGI (reference sequence). CDR3 bases: TGTGCCAGCAGCTTACGGGGGGAAGGTTTCTACAATGAGCAGTTCTTC. This encodes CASSLRGEGFYNEQFF.

The genes are TRBV11-3 and TRBJ2-3, with D possibly being TRBD2 (7 bases). CDR3 length: 15 amino acids. The V end lost 4 bases, the J end lost 2 bases, and 13 bases lay between the germline ends. In germline, CDR1 is SGHNT, CDR2 YENEEA. Here the CDR3 DNA reads TGTGCCAGCAGCTCGAGGGGGACTAACACAGATACGCAGTATTTT. It translates to CASSSRGTNTDTQYF.

The J gene is TRBJ1-2, the V gene TRBV6-5; 12 bases are shared with TRBD1. Unmatched junction bases numbered 10, after V lost 2 bases and J lost 9 bases. This CDR3 region has 16 residues. Germline loops: CDR1 MNHEY, CDR2 SVGAGI. CDR3 in amino acids: CASSYTRDRGLGSYTF. CDR3 bases: TGTGCCAGCAGTTACACACGGGACAGGGGGCTCGGGAGCTACACCTTC.

The chain joins TRBV7-9 to TRBJ2-7, with D tentatively TRBD1 (7 bases). The V end was cut by 5 bases, the J end by 5 bases, with 19 bases between. The CDR3 has 15 residues. From germline, CDR1 is SEHNR and CDR2 FQNEAQ (reference sequence). CDR3 DNA: TGTGCCAGCAGCACCGACAGGGAGGCTTTCCACGAGCAGTACTTC. Translated, it gives CASSTDREAFHEQYF.

The V call is TRBV19, the J call TRBJ2-3; D not resolved. This CDR3 is 17 amino acids long. V lost 3 bases to trimming and J lost 1 base, with 17 bases between them. CDR1 and CDR2 (germline): LNHDA, SQIVND (reference sequence). The chain's CDR3 is CASSIRRVVEGTDTQYF. CDR3 coding DNA: TGTGCCAGTAGTATTCGTCGGGTTGTGGAAGGCACAGATACGCAGTATTTT.

V usage is TRBV11-2 and J usage is TRBJ2-7, with D uncertain. Trimming took 4 bases from V and 3 from J, leaving 16 bases between them. From germline, CDR1 is SGHAT and CDR2 FQNNGV. The CDR3 is made up of 15 amino acids. The CDR3, as DNA: TGTGCCAGCAGCTCATCCGGTTTGCCCCGCTACGAGCAGTACTTC. Translating it yields CASSSSGLPRYEQYF.

This chain joins TRBV19 and TRBJ2-3; 9 positions match TRBD1. Per the germline V gene, CDR1 is LNHDA and CDR2 is SQIVND (reference sequence). The V segment lost 8 bases and the J segment 2 bases; nucleotides outside the gene matches: 5. The CDR3 has 14 amino acids. The chain's CDR3 is CASRDRGFTDTQYF. CDR3 sequence (DNA): TGTGCCAGTCGTGACAGGGGGTTCACAGATACGCAGTATTTT.

V gene TRBV5-1 combines with J gene TRBJ2-3; D is undetermined. This CDR3 spans 15 amino acids. V lost 5 bases, J lost 2 bases, and 15 bases lay in between. Germline lookup yields CDR1 SGHRS and CDR2 YFSETQ. The CDR3 region is CASRRSAQATDTQYF. The CDR3 DNA reads as TGCGCCAGCAGACGGAGCGCTCAAGCCACAGATACGCAGTATTTT.

The rearrangement joins TRBV19 to TRBJ1-2; 10 bases match TRBD1. The CDR3 loop spans 16 amino acids. CDR1 and CDR2 from the germline V gene are LNHDA and SQIVND (reference sequence). V trimming: 3 bases; J trimming: 6 bases; junction bases outside the gene matches: 10. CDR3 protein: CASSIGTGDIFNGYTF. The CDR3 DNA follows: TGTGCCAGTAGTATCGGGACAGGGGATATTTTTAATGGCTACACCTTC.

The rearrangement joins TRBV19 to TRBJ2-5; maybe TRBD1 (5 bases). Germline V lookup: CDR1 LNHDA, CDR2 SQIVND (reference sequence). The ends were cut back, 2 bases at V and 0 bases at J, with 7 bases in the middle. The CDR3 spans 14 residues. Here the CDR3 reads CASSIKTDQETQYF. The DNA for the CDR3 is TGTGCCAGTAGTATAAAGACAGACCAAGAGACCCAGTACTTC.